The rows below give T cell receptor beta chains drawn from one sample of a study of beta chain features in type 1 diabetes. The assay was immunoSEQ multiplex PCR, and TCRdb's table has in-frame clones only and misses some. Of about 330,000 clones listed, 9.5% to 11% are singletons. The source material was naive CD4+ T cells from blood. Receptors were obtained from a woman in her twenties or thirties in good health. CDR3s include the opening cysteine and the closing phenylalanine or tryptophan. The D gene is left open where the match is weak. For some rows the clone size is stated as once, few or many, or as a class when expanded; others skip it.

abundance,d_gene,j_gene,v_gene,CDR3aa,CDR3nt
few,TRBD1,TRBJ2-5,TRBV7-8,CASSPRTGGETQYF,TGTGCCAGCAGCCCGAGGACAGGGGGGGAGACCCAGTACTTC
once,TRBD2,TRBJ2-1,TRBV19,CASSILAGVNNEQFF,TGTGCCAGTAGTATCCTAGCGGGAGTTAACAATGAGCAGTTCTTC
many,.,TRBJ2-7,TRBV29-1,CSVAVVGGHEQYF,TGCAGCGTTGCGGTGGTGGGGGGGCACGAGCAGTACTTC
.,TRBD2,TRBJ2-1,TRBV9,CASSDISGEYNEQFF,TGTGCCAGCAGCGATATTAGCGGGGAGTACAATGAGCAGTTCTTC
few,TRBD1,TRBJ1-1,TRBV19,CAERWTGEAFF,TGTGCCGAACGGTGGACAGGGGAGGCTTTCTTT
.,.,TRBJ2-5,TRBV28,CASSSVPETQYF,TGTGCCAGCAGTTCCGTCCCGGAGACCCAGTACTTC
once,.,TRBJ2-1,TRBV9,CASSVATSWSYNEQFF,TGTGCCAGCAGCGTAGCGACTAGTTGGTCCTACAATGAGCAGTTCTTC
few,.,TRBJ2-3,TRBV29-1,CSVGPPGISTDTQYF,TGCAGCGTTGGGCCCCCCGGGATCAGCACAGATACGCAGTATTTT
.,.,TRBJ2-7,TRBV20-1,CSARDLGGQYF,TGCAGTGCTAGAGATCTAGGCGGGCAGTACTTC
few,TRBD1,TRBJ1-5,TRBV9,CASSAGTANNQPQHF,TGTGCCAGCAGCGCAGGGACAGCTAACAATCAGCCCCAGCATTTT
.,.,TRBJ1-1,TRBV4-3,CASNQGSRTMNTEAFF,TGCGCCAGCAACCAAGGTTCGCGGACAATGAACACTGAAGCTTTCTTT
few,TRBD2,TRBJ2-3,TRBV10-3,CAISTSGRTDTQYF,TGTGCCATCAGCACTAGCGGCCGTACAGATACGCAGTATTTT
few,TRBD2,TRBJ2-1,TRBV4-3,CASSHRTSGRYNEQFF,TGCGCCAGCAGCCACCGGACTAGCGGGAGATACAATGAGCAGTTCTTC
.,.,TRBJ1-5,TRBV21-1,CASSNTGGQRNDSNQPQHF,TGTGCCAGCAGCAATACCGGCGGACAGCGGAACGATAGCAATCAGCCCCAGCATTTT
.,TRBD2,TRBJ2-1,TRBV23-1,CASSRFPLAGVARSYNEQFF,TGCGCCAGCAGTCGATTCCCACTAGCGGGAGTAGCACGGTCCTACAATGAGCAGTTCTTC
few,TRBD2,TRBJ2-7,TRBV13,CASSLSAGGPGEQYF,TGTGCCAGCAGCTTATCAGCGGGAGGGCCTGGCGAGCAGTACTTC
.,.,TRBJ1-1,TRBV6-6,CASSYERDTEAFF,TGTGCCAGCAGTTACGAGAGAGACACTGAAGCTTTCTTT
.,.,TRBJ2-3,TRBV7-2,CASNQNSFTDTQYF,TGTGCCAGCAACCAAAACAGCTTCACAGATACGCAGTATTTT
few,TRBD2,TRBJ2-1,TRBV14,CASSRITSGRAREQFF,TGTGCCAGCAGCCGCATAACTAGCGGGAGGGCCCGTGAGCAGTTCTTC
few,.,TRBJ2-2,TRBV28,CASSLGRVNTGELFF,TGTGCCAGCAGTTTAGGCAGGGTTAACACCGGGGAGCTGTTTTTT
few,TRBD1,TRBJ2-7,TRBV7-8,CASSLAFGQGSHEQYF,TGTGCCAGCAGCTTAGCGTTTGGACAGGGTTCCCACGAGCAGTACTTC
.,TRBD2,TRBJ2-5,TRBV7-9,CASSPGTGTRKETQYF,TGTGCCAGCAGCCCAGGCACCGGGACTAGGAAAGAGACCCAGTACTTC
.,.,TRBJ2-7,TRBV10-3,CAISEFTASGEQYF,TGTGCCATCAGTGAGTTTACAGCCTCCGGCGAGCAGTACTTC
few,TRBD2,TRBJ2-7,TRBV5-1,CASSSSGTSGTYEQYF,TGCGCCAGCAGCTCATCCGGGACTAGCGGTACCTACGAGCAGTACTTC
few,TRBD2,TRBJ2-5,TRBV29-1,CSVRGGKETQYF,TGCAGCGTACGGGGGGGGAAAGAGACCCAGTACTTC
.,TRBD1,TRBJ1-4,TRBV29-1,CSVAPNLRTGGEKLFF,TGCAGCGTTGCCCCAAACCTTAGGACAGGGGGTGAAAAACTGTTTTTT
.,TRBD2,TRBJ2-5,TRBV27,CASSTWTSGGQETQYF,TGTGCCAGCAGTACGTGGACTAGCGGGGGGCAAGAGACCCAGTACTTC
few,TRBD1,TRBJ1-5,TRBV28,CASSPGTANQPQHF,TGTGCCAGCAGCCCCGGGACAGCGAATCAGCCCCAGCATTTT
few,.,TRBJ1-2,TRBV2,CASMSGFDGYTF,TGTGCCAGCATGTCGGGGTTTGATGGCTACACCTTC
.,TRBD2,TRBJ2-1,TRBV5-4,CASSLGLADNEQFF,TGTGCCAGCAGCTTGGGGCTAGCGGACAATGAGCAGTTCTTC
few,.,TRBJ1-5,TRBV7-6,CASSLGAQTRFSNQPQHF,TGTGCCAGCAGCTTAGGAGCCCAGACACGTTTTAGCAATCAGCCCCAGCATTTT
few,.,TRBJ2-1,TRBV5-1,CASSLLVTGNEQFF,TGCGCCAGCAGCTTGCTCGTGACGGGGAATGAGCAGTTCTTC